This is a list of T cell receptor beta chains from one sample in a study of CD4 T cells in relation to SARS-CoV-2 and coronaviruses. Which antigens these TCRs recognize remains unknown. The data were produced by immunoSEQ multiplex PCR, yet TCRdb's version contains in-frame clones alone and is incomplete. The sample has 26,000 or so clones, around three quarters seen once. Source material: CD4+ T cells from PBMCs, cultured in vitro. These receptors came from a human donor in good health. Both conserved end residues are part of each CDR3. The order of the fields is D gene, J gene, V gene, clone size, CDR3 protein, CDR3 DNA. The D gene is left open where the match is weak. Clone size is shown for a subset of rows, as once, few, many or a class of expanded clone.

D gene: NA
J gene: TRBJ2-1
V gene: TRBV2
clone size: few
CDR3 protein: CASSVLEQFF
CDR3 DNA: TGTGCCAGCAGTGTCCTTGAGCAGTTCTTC

D gene: NA
J gene: TRBJ2-3
V gene: TRBV29-1
clone size: NA
CDR3 protein: CSVDAVGTDTQYF
CDR3 DNA: TGCAGCGTTGATGCGGTTGGCACAGATACGCAGTATTTT

D gene: NA
J gene: TRBJ2-2
V gene: TRBV9
clone size: NA
CDR3 protein: CASSVELTGELFF
CDR3 DNA: TGTGCCAGCAGCGTAGAACTCACCGGGGAGCTGTTTTTT

D gene: NA
J gene: TRBJ2-3
V gene: TRBV7-2
clone size: NA
CDR3 protein: CASSLLGQGSTDTQYF
CDR3 DNA: TGTGCCAGCAGCCTACTAGGGCAGGGGTCCACAGATACGCAGTATTTT

D gene: TRBD1
J gene: TRBJ2-3
V gene: TRBV10-3
clone size: NA
CDR3 protein: CAISGNRDSELLDTQYF
CDR3 DNA: TGTGCCATCAGTGGAAACCGGGACAGCGAATTACTCGATACGCAGTATTTT

D gene: NA
J gene: TRBJ2-3
V gene: TRBV7-2
clone size: NA
CDR3 protein: CASSNWVGSTDTQYF
CDR3 DNA: TGTGCCAGCAGCAACTGGGTCGGGAGCACAGATACGCAGTATTTT

D gene: TRBD2
J gene: TRBJ2-7
V gene: TRBV4-1
clone size: NA
CDR3 protein: CASSQDLIAGAGYEQYF
CDR3 DNA: TGCGCCAGCAGCCAAGACCTCATAGCGGGAGCGGGGTACGAGCAGTACTTC

D gene: NA
J gene: TRBJ2-7
V gene: TRBV5-1
clone size: NA
CDR3 protein: CASSLDRGTDEQYF
CDR3 DNA: TGCGCCAGCAGCTTGGATAGGGGGACCGACGAGCAGTACTTC

D gene: NA
J gene: TRBJ1-5
V gene: TRBV28
clone size: NA
CDR3 protein: CASSLSLGGPEPQHF
CDR3 DNA: TGTGCCAGCAGTTTGAGTCTCGGAGGGCCCGAGCCCCAGCATTTT

D gene: TRBD1
J gene: TRBJ2-5
V gene: TRBV10-3
clone size: NA
CDR3 protein: CAISARQGGETQYF
CDR3 DNA: TGTGCCATCAGTGCCCGACAGGGGGGAGAGACCCAGTACTTC

D gene: NA
J gene: TRBJ2-7
V gene: TRBV6-2/TRBV6-3
clone size: NA
CDR3 protein: CASSKDSLHPYEQYF
CDR3 DNA: TGTGCCAGCAGTAAAGACAGCTTACACCCCTACGAGCAGTACTTC

D gene: NA
J gene: TRBJ2-7
V gene: TRBV25-1
clone size: NA
CDR3 protein: CASTAMASSEQYF
CDR3 DNA: TGTGCCAGCACCGCCATGGCGTCTAGCGAGCAGTACTTC

D gene: NA
J gene: TRBJ2-5
V gene: TRBV4-2
clone size: once
CDR3 protein: CASSPQTTTQETQYF
CDR3 DNA: TGTGCCAGCAGCCCGCAGACTACCACCCAAGAGACCCAGTACTTC

D gene: NA
J gene: TRBJ2-7
V gene: TRBV11-3
clone size: NA
CDR3 protein: CASSLGGDSYEQYF
CDR3 DNA: TGTGCCAGCAGCTTAGGGGGGGACTCCTACGAGCAGTACTTC

D gene: NA
J gene: TRBJ2-3
V gene: TRBV9
clone size: NA
CDR3 protein: CASSVVTDTQYF
CDR3 DNA: TGTGCCAGCAGCGTCGTCACAGATACGCAGTATTTT

D gene: NA
J gene: TRBJ1-3
V gene: TRBV2
clone size: NA
CDR3 protein: CASSYLSSGNTIYF
CDR3 DNA: TGTGCCAGCAGTTATCTGAGCTCTGGAAACACCATATATTTT

D gene: NA
J gene: TRBJ1-2
V gene: TRBV20-1
clone size: NA
CDR3 protein: CSAQSNYGYTF
CDR3 DNA: TGCAGTGCTCAGAGCAACTATGGCTACACCTTC

D gene: NA
J gene: TRBJ1-5
V gene: TRBV6-1
clone size: NA
CDR3 protein: CASSEGVTGWEPQHF
CDR3 DNA: TGTGCCAGCAGTGAAGGAGTAACAGGGTGGGAGCCCCAGCATTTT

D gene: NA
J gene: TRBJ2-7
V gene: TRBV4-3
clone size: NA
CDR3 protein: CASSPDRFLYEQYF
CDR3 DNA: TGCGCCAGCAGCCCAGACAGGTTCCTCTACGAGCAGTACTTC

D gene: TRBD2
J gene: TRBJ2-1
V gene: TRBV7-2
clone size: NA
CDR3 protein: CASSRAGTSTHNEQFF
CDR3 DNA: TGTGCCAGCAGCCGCGCCGGGACTAGCACCCACAATGAGCAGTTCTTC

D gene: TRBD2
J gene: TRBJ2-1
V gene: TRBV6-2/TRBV6-3
clone size: few
CDR3 protein: CASSVLAGVNEQFF
CDR3 DNA: TGTGCCAGCAGTGTACTAGCGGGAGTCAATGAGCAGTTCTTC

D gene: NA
J gene: TRBJ1-1
V gene: TRBV5-5
clone size: NA
CDR3 protein: CASSPLRSHEAFF
CDR3 DNA: TGTGCCAGCAGCCCGCTTAGGTCCCATGAAGCTTTCTTT

D gene: NA
J gene: TRBJ1-2
V gene: TRBV3-1/TRBV3-2
clone size: NA
CDR3 protein: CASSQAPQAFGYTF
CDR3 DNA: TGTGCCAGCAGCCAAGCCCCCCAGGCTTTTGGCTACACCTTC

D gene: TRBD1
J gene: TRBJ2-5
V gene: TRBV7-2
clone size: NA
CDR3 protein: CASSLALSGTGMRTQYF
CDR3 DNA: TGTGCCAGCAGCTTAGCGCTGTCGGGGACAGGGATGCGTACCCAGTACTTC

D gene: NA
J gene: TRBJ1-4
V gene: TRBV12-3/TRBV12-4
clone size: NA
CDR3 protein: CASSLNGEEKLFF
CDR3 DNA: TGTGCCAGCAGCCTAAACGGAGAAGAAAAACTGTTTTTT

D gene: TRBD2
J gene: TRBJ2-1
V gene: TRBV6-2/TRBV6-3
clone size: NA
CDR3 protein: CASSYPQGLATYNEQFF
CDR3 DNA: TGTGCCAGCAGTTACCCACAGGGACTAGCGACCTACAATGAGCAGTTCTTC

D gene: NA
J gene: TRBJ1-5
V gene: TRBV2
clone size: NA
CDR3 protein: CASSGNNQPQHF
CDR3 DNA: TGTGCCAGCAGTGGGAACAATCAGCCCCAGCATTTT

D gene: NA
J gene: TRBJ2-7
V gene: TRBV2
clone size: NA
CDR3 protein: CASRPTGAEQYF
CDR3 DNA: TGTGCCAGCAGACCTACGGGGGCCGAGCAGTACTTC

D gene: NA
J gene: TRBJ1-1
V gene: TRBV29-1
clone size: NA
CDR3 protein: CSSAGRLNTEAFF
CDR3 DNA: TGCAGCTCCGCGGGGCGCTTGAACACTGAAGCTTTCTTT

D gene: TRBD1
J gene: TRBJ2-7
V gene: TRBV7-3
clone size: NA
CDR3 protein: CASSLGQGNYEQYF
CDR3 DNA: TGTGCCAGCAGCTTGGGACAGGGGAATTACGAGCAGTACTTC

D gene: TRBD1
J gene: TRBJ2-5
V gene: TRBV9
clone size: NA
CDR3 protein: CASSRRQGARETQYF
CDR3 DNA: TGTGCCAGCAGCCGAAGACAGGGGGCGCGGGAGACCCAGTACTTC

D gene: NA
J gene: TRBJ1-1
V gene: TRBV6-2/TRBV6-3
clone size: NA
CDR3 protein: CASSYQGGTNTEAFF
CDR3 DNA: TGTGCCAGCAGTTACCAAGGAGGGACGAACACTGAAGCTTTCTTT

D gene: TRBD1
J gene: TRBJ1-2
V gene: TRBV20-1
clone size: once
CDR3 protein: CSASRGQGVYGYTF
CDR3 DNA: TGCAGTGCTAGTCGTGGACAGGGGGTCTATGGCTACACCTTC

D gene: TRBD1
J gene: TRBJ2-7
V gene: TRBV27
clone size: NA
CDR3 protein: CASSLSGTGYYEQYF
CDR3 DNA: TGTGCCAGCAGTTTATCCGGGACAGGGTACTACGAGCAGTACTTC

D gene: NA
J gene: TRBJ2-3
V gene: TRBV6-2/TRBV6-3
clone size: once
CDR3 protein: CASSSAGDTQYF
CDR3 DNA: TGTGCCAGCAGCTCCGCCGGGGATACGCAGTATTTT

D gene: NA
J gene: TRBJ1-2
V gene: TRBV19
clone size: once
CDR3 protein: CASSKGGRYYGYTF
CDR3 DNA: TGTGCCAGTAGTAAGGGCGGACGGTACTATGGCTACACCTTC

D gene: TRBD2
J gene: TRBJ2-3
V gene: TRBV7-9
clone size: once
CDR3 protein: CASSLGLAGVGGTQYF
CDR3 DNA: TGTGCCAGCAGCCTGGGACTAGCGGGAGTTGGGGGTACGCAGTATTTT

D gene: NA
J gene: TRBJ2-2
V gene: TRBV12-3/TRBV12-4
clone size: NA
CDR3 protein: CASSFLIRELFF
CDR3 DNA: TGTGCCAGCAGTTTTTTGATCCGGGAGCTGTTTTTT

D gene: NA
J gene: TRBJ2-5
V gene: TRBV6-5
clone size: NA
CDR3 protein: CASTSPSETQYF
CDR3 DNA: TGTGCCAGCACCTCTCCCAGCGAGACCCAGTACTTC

D gene: TRBD1
J gene: TRBJ1-4
V gene: TRBV25-1
clone size: NA
CDR3 protein: CASSEPFGTGVEKLFF
CDR3 DNA: TGTGCCAGCAGTGAACCCTTCGGGACAGGGGTAGAAAAACTGTTTTTT

D gene: TRBD2
J gene: TRBJ2-5
V gene: TRBV19
clone size: NA
CDR3 protein: CASSIVGGGAQTQYF
CDR3 DNA: TGTGCCAGTAGTATAGTTGGCGGGGGGGCGCAGACCCAGTACTTC

D gene: NA
J gene: TRBJ2-3
V gene: TRBV7-2
clone size: NA
CDR3 protein: CASSRGPGTDTQYF
CDR3 DNA: TGTGCCAGCAGCCGGGGCCCCGGCACAGATACGCAGTATTTT

D gene: TRBD2
J gene: TRBJ2-7
V gene: TRBV9
clone size: few
CDR3 protein: CASSDWSGSNEQYF
CDR3 DNA: TGTGCCAGCAGCGACTGGAGCGGGAGCAACGAGCAGTACTTC

D gene: TRBD2
J gene: TRBJ2-7
V gene: TRBV19
clone size: NA
CDR3 protein: CASSIGVGRNSYEQYF
CDR3 DNA: TGTGCCAGTAGTATAGGGGTCGGGAGGAACTCCTACGAGCAGTACTTC

D gene: NA
J gene: TRBJ1-4
V gene: TRBV6-5
clone size: few
CDR3 protein: CASSYWTGEKLFF
CDR3 DNA: TGTGCCAGCAGCTACTGGACGGGCGAAAAACTGTTTTTT

D gene: NA
J gene: TRBJ2-6
V gene: TRBV19
clone size: NA
CDR3 protein: CASTPYQGLIYSGANVLTF
CDR3 DNA: TGTGCCAGTACCCCCTACCAGGGTTTGATTTACTCTGGGGCCAACGTCCTGACTTTC